These 31 T cell receptor beta chains share one sample of origin, sequenced in a study of T cells expressing NK-cell markers. For each CDR3 protein, TCRdb gives one entry from its re-call of the 5' RACE reads, without DNA. This table holds some 440,000 distinct CDR3 sequences. The sequenced sample was blood T cells: a sorted CD56 or NKG2C T cell subset, CD4+ or CD8+ T cells, or bulk PBMC T cells (not recorded which). Receptor source: a woman between 45 and 60 years old in good health.

V and J are TRBV27 and TRBJ2-1; the D call from TCRdb, TRBD2, cannot be confirmed without DNA. The CDR3 length is 18 residues. Germline assignment: CDR1 MNHEY and CDR2 SMNVEV (reference sequence). CDR3 sequence: CASSRAGSGAISYNEQFF.

The CDR3 region is CASSGGGGREQYF. V gene TRBV5-1 combines with J gene TRBJ2-7; the TCRdb D gene call, TRBD2, has no DNA to confirm it. Per germline, CDR1 SGHRS and CDR2 YFSETQ. The CDR3 is 13 amino acids.

The rearrangement joins TRBV3-1 to TRBJ2-6. Germline CDR1 is LGHDT and CDR2 is YNNKEL (reference sequence). The CDR3 loop spans 15 amino acids. CDR3 amino acids: CASSQLSSGANVLTF.

The chain has TRBV20-1 and TRBJ2-2; TCRdb returns TRBD1, unconfirmable since there is no DNA. Looked up from germline, CDR1 is DFQATT and CDR2 is SNEGSKA (reference sequence). CDR3 size: 11 residues. The CDR3 loop is CSAGSRGELFF.

The V and J genes are TRBV28 and TRBJ2-1; absent DNA, TCRdb's TRBD2 call cannot be checked. There are 16 residues in the CDR3. Germline CDR1 and CDR2: MDHEN and SYDVKM. CDR3 residues: CASSPYSGRARNEQFF.

The V and J genes are TRBV3-1 and TRBJ2-3; TCRdb outputs TRBD2, but without DNA this stays unchecked. CDR1 and CDR2 (germline): LGHDT, YNNKEL (reference sequence). This CDR3 has 13 amino acids. The CDR3 loop reads CASSPRGGDTQYF.

The V gene is TRBV7-2, the J gene TRBJ2-5; the D call from TCRdb, TRBD2, cannot be confirmed without DNA. The CDR3 runs 14 residues. From germline, CDR1 is SGHTA and CDR2 FQGNSA. The CDR3 reads CASSPTSIGETQYF.

The chain combines TRBV5-1 with TRBJ2-3; TCRdb returns TRBD2, unconfirmable since there is no DNA. CDR3 size: 18 residues. The germline CDR1 and CDR2 sequences are SGHRS and YFSETQ. The CDR3 loop reads CASSLAVGRALGADTQYF. Drawing the rest from reference TRBV5-1 and TRBJ2-3, the complete variable domain is KAGVTQTPRYLIKTRGQQVTLSCSPISGHRSVSWYQQTPGQGLQFLFEYFSETQRNKGNFPGRFSGRQFSNSRSEMNVSTLELGDSALYLCASSLAVGRALGADTQYFGPGTRLTVL.

CDR3 protein: CSVALTRAGGRLNEDEQFF. The chain joins TRBV29-1 to TRBJ2-1; lacking DNA, the TRBD2 call made by TCRdb goes unchecked. CDR1 SQVTM and CDR2 ANQGSEA come from the germline V gene. The CDR3 runs 19 residues.

The rearrangement links TRBV12-3 or TRBV12-4 to TRBJ1-4. The CDR3 is 14 residues long. The CDR3 region is CASSLGATNEKLFF.

The rearrangement joins TRBV29-1 to TRBJ1-1. The germline CDR1 and CDR2 sequences are SQVTM and ANQGSEA. The CDR3 consists of 12 residues. CDR3 sequence reads: CSVGGGRRVAFF.

V usage is TRBV7-3 and J usage is TRBJ2-2; without DNA, the TCRdb call of TRBD1 cannot be checked. The CDR3 runs 15 residues. Germline V gene lookup returns CDR1 SGHTA and CDR2 FQGTGA. The CDR3: CASSRQGSNTGELFF.

The chain combines TRBV29-1 with TRBJ1-1; TCRdb gives TRBD1 as the D gene, but with no DNA this cannot be confirmed. CDR3 length equals 13 residues. Germline-derived CDR1 and CDR2 are SQVTM and ANQGSEA. CDR3: CSVLPGPLLEAFF.

The genes are TRBV4-1 and TRBJ1-2; TCRdb's D call, TRBD1, is unchecked because there is no DNA. Germline CDR1 and CDR2: MGHRA and YSYEKL. The CDR3 spans 14 residues. The CDR3 loop is CASSQVGQKYGYTF.

The CDR3 spells CAIRGDQVYNEQFF. V gene TRBV10-3 combines with J gene TRBJ2-1; TCRdb's D gene call, TRBD1, goes unchecked for lack of DNA. The germline gives CDR1 ENHRY, CDR2 SYGVKD. The CDR3 contains 14 residues.

V and J are TRBV24-1 and TRBJ2-2; without DNA, the TCRdb call of TRBD2 cannot be checked. This CDR3 is 16 amino acids long. CDR1 and CDR2 from the germline V gene are KGHDR and SFDVKD. CDR3 loop: CATSDWRTTRAGELFF.

J is TRBJ2-3 and V is TRBV24-1; TCRdb reports TRBD1, a call that lacks DNA to check it against. The germline CDR1 and CDR2 sequences are KGHDR and SFDVKD. The CDR3 is made up of 16 amino acids. The CDR3 loop is CATSDRRDRHTDTQYF.

The V call is TRBV29-1, the J call TRBJ2-3; the TCRdb call, TRBD2, lacks DNA for checking. The CDR3 is 15 amino acids. Germline V gene data show CDR1 as SQVTM and CDR2 as ANQGSEA. The CDR3 protein is CSVTISGSRRDTQYF.

The CDR3 protein is CASSFRGGGVREKLFF. The J gene is TRBJ1-4, the V gene TRBV6-5. The germline V gene has CDR1 MNHEY and CDR2 SVGAGI. The CDR3 has 16 residues.

The CDR3 is CASSPPQRATEAFF. The V call is TRBV3-1, the J call TRBJ1-1. The length of the CDR3 is 14 residues. CDR1 is LGHDT, CDR2 YNNKEL, per germline (reference sequence). The whole variable domain, remainder taken from reference TRBV3-1 and TRBJ1-1, is DTAVSQTPKYLVTQMGNDKSIKCEQNLGHDTMYWYKQDSKKFLKIMFSYNNKELIINETVPNRFSPKSPDKAHLNLHINSLELGDSAVYFCASSPPQRATEAFFGQGTRLTVV.

The J gene is TRBJ2-1, the V gene TRBV15; TCRdb names TRBD2, which stays unverified in the absence of DNA. This CDR3 contains 16 residues. Germline values: CDR1 LNHNV, CDR2 YYDKDF (reference sequence). The CDR3 spells CATSSYGTPGGNEQFF.

The J gene is TRBJ1-2, the V gene TRBV15. The CDR3 consists of 13 residues. CDR1 and CDR2 from the germline V gene are LNHNV and YYDKDF (reference sequence). The CDR3 spells CATSRDRVGGYTF.

The rearrangement links TRBV6-5 to TRBJ1-1; absent DNA, TCRdb's TRBD1 call cannot be checked. The CDR3 spans 16 residues. Germline lookup yields CDR1 MNHEY and CDR2 SVGAGI. The CDR3 protein is CASSYGSGIVNTEAFF.

The chain uses TRBV28 and TRBJ1-5; TCRdb outputs TRBD1, but without DNA this stays unchecked. The germline gives CDR1 MDHEN, CDR2 SYDVKM. This CDR3 spans 13 amino acids. CDR3 amino acids: CASSPGRNQPQHF. The full variable domain, completed using reference TRBV28 and TRBJ1-5, is DVKVTQSSRYLVKRTGEKVFLECVQDMDHENMFWYRQDPGLGLRLIYFSYDVKMKEKGDIPEGYSVSREKKERFSLILESASTNQTSMYLCASSPGRNQPQHFGDGTRLSIL.

This chain links TRBV2 with TRBJ2-7; the TRBD1 assignment by TCRdb is unverifiable without DNA. Per the germline V gene, CDR1 is SNHLY and CDR2 is FYNNEI. The CDR3 is 12 amino acids. CDR3: CASGGPLDEQYF.

V and J are TRBV5-1 and TRBJ2-1; there is no DNA to check the TCRdb D call of TRBD2. CDR3 length: 16 amino acids. Looked up from germline, CDR1 is SGHRS and CDR2 is YFSETQ. CDR3 loop: CASSLAGGLQRDEQFF.

The chain is built from TRBV2 and TRBJ1-4; the D call of TRBD1 rests on TCRdb alone, since no DNA is present to check it. This CDR3 is 15 amino acids long. Germline CDR1 is SNHLY and CDR2 is FYNNEI. CDR3 residues: CASSPDPRTGEKLFF.

The CDR3 is CASSYVGRESYGYTF. The chain carries TRBV6-5 and TRBJ1-2; TCRdb's D call of TRBD1 is untestable without DNA. The CDR3 has 15 residues. The germline gives CDR1 MNHEY, CDR2 SVGAGI.

V is TRBV2 and J is TRBJ2-2; no DNA is available, so the TRBD2 call from TCRdb remains unchecked. Germline loops: CDR1 SNHLY, CDR2 FYNNEI. The CDR3 length is 19 residues. CDR3 residues: CASSEAPPGLAGPTGELFF.

V usage is TRBV2 and J usage is TRBJ2-5; TCRdb's D call, TRBD2, is unchecked because there is no DNA. Germline assignment: CDR1 SNHLY and CDR2 FYNNEI. The CDR3 runs 13 residues. The CDR3: CASSETRLETQYF.

The chain has TRBV5-6 and TRBJ2-3; TCRdb's D call of TRBD2 is untestable without DNA. Germline V gene lookup returns CDR1 SGHDT and CDR2 YYEEEE. The CDR3 runs 13 residues. The CDR3 reads CASSRDRDFMQYF.